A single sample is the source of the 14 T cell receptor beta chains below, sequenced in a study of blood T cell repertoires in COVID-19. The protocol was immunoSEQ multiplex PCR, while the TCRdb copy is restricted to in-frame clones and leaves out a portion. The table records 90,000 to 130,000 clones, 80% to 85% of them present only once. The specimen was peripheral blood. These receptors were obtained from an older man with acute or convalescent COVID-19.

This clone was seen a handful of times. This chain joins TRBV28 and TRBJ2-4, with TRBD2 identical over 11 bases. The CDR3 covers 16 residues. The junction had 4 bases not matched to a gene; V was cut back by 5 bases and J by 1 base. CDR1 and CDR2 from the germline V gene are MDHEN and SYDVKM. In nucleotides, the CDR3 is TGTGCCAGCAGTCCTGCTAGCGGGGGGGCCAAAAACATTCAGTACTTC. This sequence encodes CASSPASGGAKNIQYF.

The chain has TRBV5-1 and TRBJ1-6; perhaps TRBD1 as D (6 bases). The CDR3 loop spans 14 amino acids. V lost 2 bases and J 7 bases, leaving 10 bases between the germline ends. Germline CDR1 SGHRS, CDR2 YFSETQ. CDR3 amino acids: CASSFTGSNSPLHF. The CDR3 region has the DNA TGCGCCAGCAGCTTCACAGGGTCAAATTCACCCCTCCACTTT. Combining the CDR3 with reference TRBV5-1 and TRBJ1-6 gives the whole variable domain KAGVTQTPRYLIKTRGQQVTLSCSPISGHRSVSWYQQTPGQGLQFLFEYFSETQRNKGNFPGRFSGRQFSNSRSEMNVSTLELGDSALYLCASSFTGSNSPLHFGNGTRLTVT.

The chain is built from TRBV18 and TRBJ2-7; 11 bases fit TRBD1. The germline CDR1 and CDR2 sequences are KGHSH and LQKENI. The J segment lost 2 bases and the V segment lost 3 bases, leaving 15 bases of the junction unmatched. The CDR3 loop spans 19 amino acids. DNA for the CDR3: TGTGCCAGCTCACCTATCGCCGGGACAGGGGGTAGTAAAACCTACGAGCAGTACTTC. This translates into CASSPIAGTGGSKTYEQYF.

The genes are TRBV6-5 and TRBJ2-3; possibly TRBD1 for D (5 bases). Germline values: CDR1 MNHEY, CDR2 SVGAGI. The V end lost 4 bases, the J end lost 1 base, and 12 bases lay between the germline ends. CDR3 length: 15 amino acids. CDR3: CASSWGSYRTDTQYF. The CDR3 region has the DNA TGTGCCAGCAGTTGGGGCAGCTACCGCACAGATACGCAGTATTTT.

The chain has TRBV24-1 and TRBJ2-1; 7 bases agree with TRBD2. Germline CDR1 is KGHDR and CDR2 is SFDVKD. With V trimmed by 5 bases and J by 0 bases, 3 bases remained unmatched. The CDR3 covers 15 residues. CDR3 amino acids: CATSGGGSSYNEQFF. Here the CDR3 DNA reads TGTGCCACCAGTGGGGGCGGGAGCTCCTACAATGAGCAGTTCTTC.

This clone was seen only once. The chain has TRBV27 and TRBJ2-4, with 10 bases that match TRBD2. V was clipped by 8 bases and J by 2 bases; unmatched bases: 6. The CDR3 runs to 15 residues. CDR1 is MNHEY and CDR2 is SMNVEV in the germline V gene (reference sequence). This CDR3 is CASRGLAVSKNIQYF. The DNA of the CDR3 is TGTGCCAGCCGCGGACTAGCGGTCTCCAAAAACATTCAGTACTTC.

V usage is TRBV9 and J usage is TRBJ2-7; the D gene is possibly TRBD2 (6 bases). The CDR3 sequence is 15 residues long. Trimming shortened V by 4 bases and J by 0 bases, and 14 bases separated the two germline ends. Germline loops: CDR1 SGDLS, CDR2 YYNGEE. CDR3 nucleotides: TGTGCCAGCAGCTGGGGAGGAATGAGCTCCTACGAGCAGTACTTC. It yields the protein CASSWGGMSSYEQYF.

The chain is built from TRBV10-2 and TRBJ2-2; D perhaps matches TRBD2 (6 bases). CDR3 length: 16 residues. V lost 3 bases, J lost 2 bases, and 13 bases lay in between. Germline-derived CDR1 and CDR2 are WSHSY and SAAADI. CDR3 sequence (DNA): TGCGCCAGCAGTGATCTGGTCGGGAGTAACACCGGGGAGCTGTTTTTT. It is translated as CASSDLVGSNTGELFF.

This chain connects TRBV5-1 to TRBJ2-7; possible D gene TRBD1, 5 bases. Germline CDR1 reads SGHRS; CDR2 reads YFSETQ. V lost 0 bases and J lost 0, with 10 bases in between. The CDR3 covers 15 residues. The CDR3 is CASSLVSGPSYEQYF. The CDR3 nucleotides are TGCGCCAGCAGCTTGGTTTCAGGGCCCTCCTACGAGCAGTACTTC.

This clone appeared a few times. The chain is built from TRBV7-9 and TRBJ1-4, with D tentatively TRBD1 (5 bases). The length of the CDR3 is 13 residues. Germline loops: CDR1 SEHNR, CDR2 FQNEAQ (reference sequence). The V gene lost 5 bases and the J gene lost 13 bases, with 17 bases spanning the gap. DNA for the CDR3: TGTGCCAGCAGCCCGACATCAGGGTGGGCACTGTTTTTT. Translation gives CASSPTSGWALFF.

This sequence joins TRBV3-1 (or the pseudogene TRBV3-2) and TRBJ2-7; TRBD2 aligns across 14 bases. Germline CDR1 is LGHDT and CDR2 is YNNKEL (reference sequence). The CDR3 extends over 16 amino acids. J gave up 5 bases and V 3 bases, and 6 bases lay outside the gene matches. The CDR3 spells CASSQTSGRASHEQYF. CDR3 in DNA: TGTGCCAGCAGCCAGACTAGCGGGAGGGCCAGCCACGAGCAGTACTTC.

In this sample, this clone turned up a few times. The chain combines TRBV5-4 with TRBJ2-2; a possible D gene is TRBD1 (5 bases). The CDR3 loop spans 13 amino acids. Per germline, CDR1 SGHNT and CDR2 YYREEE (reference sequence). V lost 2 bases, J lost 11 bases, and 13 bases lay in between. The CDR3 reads CASSLDRQGELFF. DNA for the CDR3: TGTGCCAGCAGCTTAGATCGGCAGGGAGAGCTGTTTTTT.

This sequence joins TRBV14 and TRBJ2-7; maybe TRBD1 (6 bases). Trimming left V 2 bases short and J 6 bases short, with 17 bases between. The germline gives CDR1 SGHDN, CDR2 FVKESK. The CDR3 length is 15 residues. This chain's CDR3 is CASSQSGTYSREQYF. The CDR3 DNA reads TGTGCCAGCAGCCAATCCGGGACATATTCTCGCGAGCAGTACTTC.

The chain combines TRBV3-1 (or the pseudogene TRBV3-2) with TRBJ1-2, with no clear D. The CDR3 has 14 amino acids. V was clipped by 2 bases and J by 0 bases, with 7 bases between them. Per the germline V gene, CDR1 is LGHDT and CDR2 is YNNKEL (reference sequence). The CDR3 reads CASSQKRTNYGYTF. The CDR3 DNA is TGTGCCAGCAGCCAAAAGAGAACTAACTATGGCTACACCTTC.